This T cell receptor beta chain was captured by sequencing in a study of cytomegalovirus exposure and HLA in healthy donors. Study-wide findings and caveats: Beyond CMV serostatus, there was no information to go on about immune exposure.

This PCR relied on a set of 60 Vbeta primers and 13 Jbeta primers. TCRdb keeps only in-frame clones here, not all; method: immunoSEQ multiplex PCR. The table records more than 150,000 clones, approximately 81% of them present only once. To note about this clone: Its target is not known.

The CDR3 totals 14 residues. Germline lookup yields CDR1 SEHNR and CDR2 FQNEAQ (reference sequence). V was cut by 2 bases and J by 6 bases, with 13 bases left in between. The clonotype was recovered from a boy aged 5-17 years in good health and CMV-seronegative. This chain links TRBV7-9 with TRBJ1-1, with D maybe TRBD1 (6 bases). Material: PBMCs. This chain's CDR3 is CASSLKTGWAEAFF. Here the CDR3 DNA reads TGTGCCAGCAGCTTAAAAACAGGGTGGGCTGAAGCTTTCTTT.